This passage covers 5 T cell receptor beta chains from one sample sequenced in a study of T cell responses to AZD1222 COVID-19 vaccine. Repertoires were generated with immunoSEQ multiplex PCR, while TCRdb's copy carries only in-frame clones and drops some. In the table there are about 160,000 clones, 92% of which are singletons. The sample consisted of peripheral blood, taken on day 0 of MenACWY control vaccination. The receptors derive from an adult in good health.

On this clone itself: At one of its ends the junction is not consistent with the germline gene, which may arise from a read error. The chain recombines TRBV7-7 with TRBJ1-6; D may be TRBD1 (5 bases). The CDR3 sequence is 17 residues long. The V gene's germline CDR1 is SSHAT and CDR2 FNYEAQ (reference sequence). CDR3 sequence reads: CASSLGVIGREREPLHF. The CDR3 coding sequence is TGTGCTAGCAGCTTAGGGGTGATAGGGCGCGAGCGAGAACCCCTCCACTTT.

The genes are TRBV6-5 and TRBJ2-1; D gene unclear. The CDR3 contains 14 residues. V was shortened by 6 bases and J by 0 bases, with 9 bases between the two germline ends. Germline assignment: CDR1 MNHEY and CDR2 SVGAGI. The CDR3 is CASRSLTSYNEQFF. In DNA form, the CDR3 reads TGTGCCAGCAGATCCCTTACCTCCTACAATGAGCAGTTCTTC.

The count of this clone is one. V gene TRBV7-8 combines with J gene TRBJ1-1; D may be TRBD1 (6 bases). Per the germline V gene, CDR1 is SGHVS and CDR2 is FQNEAQ. Trimming cost V 4 bases and J 6 bases, with 15 bases left between them. The CDR3 consists of 14 residues. The CDR3 reads CASSSRGRTAEAFF. The CDR3 DNA is TGTGCCAGCAGCTCACGGGGGCGGACGGCTGAAGCTTTCTTT.

The V call is TRBV29-1, the J call TRBJ2-6; no clear D. The V end lost 3 bases, the J end lost 0 bases, and 3 bases lay between the germline ends. The CDR3 is made up of 13 amino acids. CDR1 is SQVTM, CDR2 ANQGSEA, per germline. The CDR3: CSVESSGANVLTF. The CDR3 nucleotides read TGCAGCGTTGAGAGCTCTGGGGCCAACGTCCTGACTTTC.

The table lists this clone with a count of one. This chain uses TRBV30 with TRBJ1-4; D not resolved. V dropped 2 bases and J dropped 8 bases, with 15 bases sitting between them. Germline V gives CDR1 GTSNPN, CDR2 SVGIG (reference sequence). The CDR3 length is 14 residues. The CDR3 reads CAWSPAGLGEKLFF. CDR3 nucleotides: TGTGCCTGGAGTCCGGCGGGGTTGGGCGAAAAACTGTTTTTT.